The 16 T cell receptor beta chains below come from one sample, sequenced in a study of cytomegalovirus exposure and HLA in healthy donors. In the PCR, 60 Vbeta and 13 Jbeta primers were used. The repertoire was sequenced with immunoSEQ multiplex PCR; TCRdb's copy has only in-frame clones and lacks some. The sample holds roughly 81,000 clones; roughly 80% are singletons and the top ten take roughly 1.9%. The sequencing input was PBMCs. Every receptor here comes from a boy between 10 and 17 years old in good health and CMV-seronegative.

The J gene is TRBJ2-3, the V gene TRBV15; 9 bases are shared with TRBD2. Germline assignment: CDR1 LNHNV and CDR2 YYDKDF (reference sequence). The J segment lost 3 bases and the V segment lost 4 bases, leaving 5 bases of the junction unmatched. The CDR3 has 15 amino acids. CDR3 in amino acids: CATSKRGVLTDTQYF. As DNA, the CDR3 is TGTGCCACCAGCAAGCGGGGGGTCTTAACAGATACGCAGTATTTT.

This chain links TRBV18 with TRBJ2-7; D may be TRBD2 (6 bases). V was cut by 7 bases and J by 0 bases, with 13 bases left in between. The germline gives CDR1 KGHSH, CDR2 LQKENI. The CDR3 consists of 14 residues. CDR3: CASCPPSDSYEQYF. The CDR3, as DNA: TGTGCCAGCTGCCCCCCTAGCGACTCCTACGAGCAGTACTTC.

This clone turned up a few times. The chain joins TRBV13 to TRBJ2-6; tentative D call: TRBD2 (5 bases). The V gene's germline CDR1 is PRHDT and CDR2 FYEKMQ (reference sequence). The CDR3 has 16 amino acids. V lost 0 bases and J lost 0, with 6 bases in between. CDR3 sequence reads: CASSLGRDSGANVLTF. Written as DNA, the CDR3 is TGTGCCAGCAGCTTAGGCCGGGACTCTGGGGCCAACGTCCTGACTTTC.

The chain couples TRBV2 to TRBJ1-5; D remains unclear. Per germline, CDR1 SNHLY and CDR2 FYNNEI. The CDR3 consists of 14 residues. The germline V and J ends were trimmed by 3 bases and 3 bases, with 9 bases remaining between them. The chain's CDR3 is CASSEWQDNQPQHF. The CDR3, as DNA: TGTGCCAGCAGTGAGTGGCAGGACAATCAGCCCCAGCATTTT.

This clone was counted only a few times. The chain couples TRBV6-1 to TRBJ1-4, with D possibly being TRBD1 (5 bases). The CDR3 totals 16 residues. Germline V gives CDR1 MNHNS, CDR2 SASEGT. V lost 2 bases, J lost 7 bases, and 17 bases lay in between. In nucleotides, the CDR3 is TGTGCCAGCAGTGAACAGGAGACAGCGAACTTTGAAAAACTGTTTTTT. This encodes CASSEQETANFEKLFF.

V gene TRBV18 combines with J gene TRBJ2-1; TRBD2 might be the D (5 bases). Germline V gives CDR1 KGHSH, CDR2 LQKENI. Trimming cost V 4 bases and J 6 bases, with 13 bases left between them. The CDR3 runs to 14 residues. The CDR3 loop reads CASSQAERSNEQFF. CDR3 bases: TGTGCCAGCTCACAAGCGGAGAGGAGCAATGAGCAGTTCTTC.

The V and J genes are TRBV30 and TRBJ1-2; no firm D call. This CDR3 comprises 14 residues. Trimming removed 5 bases at V and 4 bases at J, with 17 bases between. CDR1 is GTSNPN, CDR2 SVGIG, per germline (reference sequence). The CDR3 is CAWSSRRSGYGYTF. The CDR3 DNA reads TGTGCCTGGTCGTCACGTCGGTCGGGCTATGGCTACACCTTC.

J is TRBJ2-1 and V is TRBV21-1; TRBD2, the table's D call, lacks a check against the DNA. TRBV21-1 is a pseudogene segment. The CDR3 covers 16 residues. The CDR3 reads CASSTQLAGEGNEQFF. The DNA of the CDR3 is TGTGCCAGCAGCACACAACTAGCGGGTGAGGGGAATGAGCAGTTCTTC.

A few counts support this clone. The chain recombines TRBV19 with TRBJ1-1; D might be TRBD1 (5 bases). The CDR3 length is 13 residues. Per germline, CDR1 LNHDA and CDR2 SQIVND (reference sequence). The V gene lost 2 bases and the J gene lost 1 base, with 5 bases spanning the gap. The CDR3, as DNA: TGTGCCAGTAGTATACAGGGGAACACTGAAGCTTTCTTT. This sequence encodes CASSIQGNTEAFF. The whole variable domain, remainder taken from reference TRBV19 and TRBJ1-1, is DGGITQSPKYLFRKEGQNVTLSCEQNLNHDAMYWYRQDPGQGLRLIYYSQIVNDFQKGDIAEGYSVSREKKESFPLTVTSAQKNPTAFYLCASSIQGNTEAFFGQGTRLTVV.

The J gene is TRBJ2-2, the V gene TRBV7-8; TRBD2 matches at 8 bases. The CDR3 spans 16 residues. J lost 2 bases, V lost 1 base, and 3 bases had no gene match. CDR1 and CDR2 (germline): SGHVS, FQNEAQ. The chain's CDR3 is CASSLGLAGNTGELFF. The CDR3 DNA reads TGTGCCAGCAGCTTAGGGCTAGCGGGTAACACCGGGGAGCTGTTTTTT.

The V and J genes are TRBV27 and TRBJ1-1; D remains unclear. The CDR3 extends over 13 amino acids. CDR1 and CDR2 from the germline V gene are MNHEY and SMNVEV (reference sequence). V lost 3 bases and J 4 bases, leaving 9 bases between the germline ends. Here the CDR3 reads CASSLHESTEAFF. Here the CDR3 DNA reads TGTGCCAGCAGTTTGCATGAGAGCACTGAAGCTTTCTTT.

This sequence joins TRBV7-2 and TRBJ2-7; D might be TRBD1 (5 bases). CDR1 is SGHTA and CDR2 is FQGNSA in the germline V gene. Deletions cut 0 bases from V and 2 bases from J, with 23 bases between. The CDR3 length is 19 residues. CDR3 nucleotide sequence: TGTGCCAGCAGCTTAGCCGAAACGTACAGGTTTGCTGGGACCTACGAGCAGTACTTC. It is translated as CASSLAETYRFAGTYEQYF.

V usage is TRBV6-5 and J usage is TRBJ1-1, with a weak D call TRBD1 (6 bases). CDR3 size: 14 residues. V gave up 4 bases and J gave up 4 bases, with 13 bases separating them. Germline V gene sequence: CDR1 MNHEY, CDR2 SVGAGI. CDR3 region: CASSSIRGVTEAFF. The CDR3 DNA reads TGTGCCAGCAGTTCAATCAGGGGAGTCACTGAAGCTTTCTTT.

The chain carries TRBV29-1 and TRBJ1-2, with TRBD1 identical over 7 bases. CDR1 SQVTM and CDR2 ANQGSEA come from the germline V gene. The CDR3 loop spans 12 amino acids. Trimming at V came to 4 bases and at J to 4 bases, leaving 3 bases not matched to a gene. In DNA form, the CDR3 reads TGCAGCGTTGGAGGGGGCGGCTATGGCTACACCTTC. Translation gives CSVGGGGYGYTF.

This rearrangement joins TRBV6-5 to TRBJ1-1; 7 nucleotides agree with TRBD1. Germline CDR1 reads MNHEY; CDR2 reads SVGAGI. The CDR3 has 16 residues. V lost 0 bases and J lost 2; bases outside the gene matches: 6. DNA of the CDR3: TGTGCCAGCAGTTACTCGCCACAGGGGTTTAACACTGAAGCTTTCTTT. It encodes CASSYSPQGFNTEAFF.

The chain joins TRBV6-1 to TRBJ2-7; 9 nucleotides align to TRBD1. This CDR3 is 14 amino acids long. Per the germline V gene, CDR1 is MNHNS and CDR2 is SASEGT. The V segment lost 5 bases and the J segment 4 bases; nucleotides outside the gene matches: 6. The CDR3 DNA reads TGTGCCAGCAGTTCGTACAGGGGGCCGTACGAGCAGTACTTC. The encoded protein is CASSSYRGPYEQYF.